The 10 T cell receptor beta chains listed next were all sequenced from one sample in a study of blood T cell repertoires in COVID-19. TCRdb's copy holds only in-frame clones and misses some; the assay was immunoSEQ multiplex PCR. The sample shows 120,000 or so clones, around 87% of them seen only once. The specimen sequenced was peripheral blood. All receptors derive from a woman in her 70s with acute or convalescent COVID-19.

The rearrangement uses TRBV2 and TRBJ1-6; D may be TRBD1 (6 bases). This CDR3 region has 14 residues. Germline V gives CDR1 SNHLY, CDR2 FYNNEI. V was pared by 5 bases and J by 9 bases, with 14 bases between. CDR3 coding DNA: TGTGCCAGCAGTTACAGGGTTCTGGGTTCACCCCTCCACTTT. Protein: CASSYRVLGSPLHF.

The chain recombines TRBV6-4 with TRBJ2-1, with 9 bases matching TRBD1. Germline V gene lookup returns CDR1 MRHNA and CDR2 SNTAGT. The V segment lost 10 bases and the J segment 6 bases; nucleotides outside the gene matches: 13. The CDR3 length is 15 residues. In nucleotides, the CDR3 is TGTGCCACCCGCCCCGGGACAGGGAAAGGCAATGAGCAGTTCTTC. This translates into CATRPGTGKGNEQFF.

This chain links TRBV5-8 with TRBJ2-2; the D is unclear. The ends were cut back, 4 bases at V and 0 bases at J, with 10 bases in the middle. This CDR3 is built from 15 residues. From germline, CDR1 is SGHTS and CDR2 YDEGEE. CDR3 nucleotide sequence: TGTGCCAGCAGCCAACATAACGCGAACACCGGGGAGCTGTTTTTT. Translated: CASSQHNANTGELFF.

V gene TRBV4-1 combines with J gene TRBJ2-1; tentative D call: TRBD1 (6 bases). CDR3 length: 16 residues. The V gene's germline CDR1 is MGHRA and CDR2 YSYEKL. V was trimmed by 0 bases and J by 2 bases, leaving 11 bases between them. The CDR3 protein is CASSQDPGVTYNEQFF. The CDR3 DNA sequence: TGCGCCAGCAGCCAAGATCCAGGGGTTACCTACAATGAGCAGTTCTTC.

The table lists this clone with a count of one. V usage is TRBV5-5 and J usage is TRBJ1-2; tentatively, D is TRBD1 (5 bases). The ends were cut back, 6 bases at V and 2 bases at J, with 23 bases in the middle. Germline V gene sequence: CDR1 SGHKS, CDR2 YYEKEE (reference sequence). This CDR3 is 17 amino acids long. This CDR3 reads CASTPSSSWTSNYGYTF. For the CDR3, the DNA is TGTGCCAGCACCCCCTCCTCAAGTTGGACATCGAACTATGGCTACACCTTC.

The chain recombines TRBV5-5 with TRBJ1-1; 9 positions agree with TRBD1. J was trimmed by 3 bases and V by 2 bases; bases with no gene match: 2. Germline-derived CDR1 and CDR2 are SGHKS and YYEKEE (reference sequence). The CDR3 sequence is 14 residues long. The CDR3 loop is CASSLRQGDTEAFF. The CDR3 region has the DNA TGTGCCAGCAGCTTAAGACAGGGGGACACTGAAGCTTTCTTT.

The count of this clone is one. The V and J genes are TRBV18 and TRBJ1-1; no firm D call. Germline assignment: CDR1 KGHSH and CDR2 LQKENI. The CDR3 spans 16 residues. Trimming removed 4 bases from V and 5 bases from J, with 20 bases in between. The CDR3 loop is CASSLGRDRRGTEAFF. CDR3 nucleotides: TGTGCCAGCTCACTCGGTCGAGACCGGCGGGGAACTGAAGCTTTCTTT.

This clone has at least ten counts. CDR3 DNA sequence: TGCGCCAGCAGCCCCCAGCCGGGACAGTGGGACACTGAAGCTTTCTTT. Its translation: CASSPQPGQWDTEAFF. This chain joins TRBV4-1 and TRBJ1-1; 7 bases are a match to TRBD1. Per the germline V gene, CDR1 is MGHRA and CDR2 is YSYEKL. V lost 4 bases, J lost 3 bases, and 11 bases stayed unmatched. The CDR3 contains 16 residues.

CDR3 bases: TGCGCCAGCAGGACTGAGATAGCTGGGAATGAGCAGTTCTTC. Its protein is CASRTEIAGNEQFF. The V gene is TRBV5-1, the J gene TRBJ2-1; D not certain. With 5 bases removed from V and 7 bases from J, the gap between germline ends came to 16 bases. Germline loops: CDR1 SGHRS, CDR2 YFSETQ. The CDR3 spans 14 residues.

The rearrangement uses TRBV7-9 and TRBJ2-2, with a possible D match to TRBD1 (6 bases). From germline, CDR1 is SEHNR and CDR2 FQNEAQ (reference sequence). This CDR3 is 13 amino acids long. The V end was cut by 3 bases, the J end by 7 bases, with 9 bases between. DNA for the CDR3: TGTGCCAGCAGCTTGGGGACAAGCGGGGAGCTGTTTTTT. Translating it yields CASSLGTSGELFF. Filled out from reference TRBV7-9 and TRBJ2-2, the complete variable domain reads DTGVSQNPRHKITKRGQNVTFRCDPISEHNRLYWYRQTLGQGPEFLTYFQNEAQLEKSRLLSDRFSAERPKGSFSTLEIQRTEQGDSAMYLCASSLGTSGELFFGEGSRLTVL.